This entry lists 6 T cell receptor beta chains sequenced from one sample in a study of cytomegalovirus exposure and HLA in healthy donors. Vbeta (60) and Jbeta (13) primers were used in the PCR. This table comes from immunoSEQ multiplex PCR, and its TCRdb copy is limited to in-frame clones, with some not included. The table has around 130,000 clones, roughly 80% seen once; the top ten hold 3% to 4%. The sequenced sample was PBMCs. These receptors originate from a middle-aged woman in good health and CMV-seronegative.

This chain links TRBV6-1 with TRBJ2-5; maybe TRBD2 (5 bases). Trimming shortened V by 6 bases and J by 7 bases, and 15 bases separated the two germline ends. Germline V CDR1 and CDR2: MNHNS, SASEGT. This CDR3 is built from 13 residues. CDR3 protein: CASSAAGWGTQYF. The CDR3 DNA is TGTGCCAGCAGCGCCGCGGGTTGGGGGACCCAGTACTTC.

The chain combines TRBV18 with TRBJ1-1, with D hard to call. Germline loops: CDR1 KGHSH, CDR2 LQKENI. This CDR3 contains 16 residues. Deletions cut 4 bases from V and 8 bases from J, with 23 bases between. CDR3: CASSQGGPGFGGEAFF. In nucleotides, the CDR3 is TGTGCCAGCTCACAAGGAGGGCCCGGTTTTGGAGGGGAAGCTTTCTTT.

The rearrangement uses TRBV1 and TRBJ2-7; the table's D call, TRBD2, was not checked against the DNA. TRBV1 is a listed pseudogene. This CDR3 contains 17 residues. The CDR3 loop reads CTSSQGGGREGYYEQYF. The CDR3 DNA is TGCACCAGCAGCCAAGGAGGGGGGCGGGAGGGCTACTACGAGCAGTACTTC.

The chain couples TRBV9 to TRBJ1-4; D is perhaps TRBD1 (6 bases). CDR3 length: 14 amino acids. The germline V gene encodes CDR1 SGDLS and CDR2 YYNGEE. Trimming cost V 2 bases and J 8 bases, with 13 bases left between them. The CDR3 reads CASSVWDNSEKLFF. CDR3 coding DNA: TGTGCCAGCAGCGTTTGGGACAATAGCGAAAAACTGTTTTTT.

This chain uses TRBV27 with TRBJ2-7; 9 bases align to TRBD1. This CDR3 has 15 amino acids. The germline CDR1 and CDR2 sequences are MNHEY and SMNVEV (reference sequence). V shed 4 bases, J shed 3 bases, and the junction held 7 bases outside the gene matches. The CDR3 reads CASSYGQGFGYEQYF. In nucleotides, the CDR3 is TGTGCCAGCAGTTACGGACAGGGGTTTGGCTACGAGCAGTACTTC.

This clone turned up a few times. The chain uses TRBV19 and TRBJ1-1; 8 bases line up with TRBD1. The ends lost 3 bases at V and 8 bases at J; junction bases unmatched: 2. CDR3 length equals 12 residues. CDR1 LNHDA and CDR2 SQIVND come from the germline V gene (reference sequence). CDR3 DNA: TGTGCCAGTAGTATCCGGGACAGGGAAGCTTTCTTT. It is translated as CASSIRDREAFF.